This T cell receptor (beta chain) originates from a study of T-cell reconstitution after alpha-beta-depleted transplantation in children. Notes on the study in general: Expanded graft clones numbering several hundred reportedly gave rise to alpha-beta T cells about two months after transplant. Several patients had high TCRbeta diversity at day 60; it came from surviving recipient T cells and thymic progenitors. Newly produced T cells mostly provided counts and TCRbeta diversity after one year, as hyperexpanded clones declined.

CDR3 length equals 17 residues. Germline CDR1 is LGHNA and CDR2 is YNFKEQ. With V trimmed by 0 bases and J by 6 bases, 10 bases remained unmatched. With regard to this clonotype: Its specificity is not known.

Preparation of the TCRbeta library was carried out with unique molecular identifiers. TCRdb re-analysed the PCR reads in MiXCR, keeping a single row per CDR3 protein. The repertoire holds 900,000 or so distinct CDR3 sequences, around 17% seen once, with roughly 5% in the top ten. Sample: PBMCs, mostly from graft donor cells, taken 360 days after TCRalphabeta/CD19-depleted stem cell transplant. The clonotype was recovered from a male patient under 18 who had a stem cell transplant for acute lymphoblastic leukemia, so the T cells may come from the graft donor. The rearrangement joins TRBV4-2 to TRBJ2-2; 7 positions match TRBD2. CDR3 sequence (DNA): TGTGCCAGCAGCCAAGATCGCGTGGCGGGAGTTCCCGGGGAGCTGTTTTTT. Its translation is CASSQDRVAGVPGELFF.